This TCR beta chain was documented in a study of shared clonotypes between healthy human individuals. Study-level background: The cohort had a couple of women and three men, ages 18 to 49.

Of note for this clone: Its target is not known.

CDR1 SGHDN and CDR2 FVKESK come from the germline V gene. This CDR3 comprises 14 residues. The ends were cut back, 0 bases at V and 4 bases at J, with 9 bases in the middle. Study-wide findings and caveats: Researchers found naive subsets generally carried larger estimated richness than memory subsets.

The assay was carried out at the deep level. Once extracted for a subset, genomic DNA was divided evenly among several immunoSEQ plates. Measured with immunoSEQ multiplex PCR; TCRdb has only the in-frame clones, and not every one. The data hold a few million clones, with 90% to 95% observed a single time. This clonotype was sampled from a man younger than 35 in good health. Sequenced input: naive CD4+ T cells sorted from blood. Subset in this sample: CD45RA+ positively selected. The V call is TRBV14, the J call TRBJ1-2; D is uncertain. The CDR3 loop reads CASSQDWASYGYTF. The CDR3 DNA is TGTGCCAGCAGCCAAGATTGGGCCAGCTATGGCTACACCTTC.